This TCR beta chain stems from a study of OX40 agonist ivuxolimab in advanced cancers. The table came from immunoSEQ multiplex PCR; TCRdb's copy has only in-frame clones and leaves some out. The top ten hold about 1% of the sample, which has around 71,000 clones, roughly nine tenths seen once. Germline CDR1 reads MDHEN; CDR2 reads SYDVKM. Both ends counted, the CDR3 spans 15 residues. A remark on this clone: It is unclear where the CDR3 begins or ends on the DNA, so no DNA is shown, and the CDR3 is as TCRdb lists it.

Sequencing was performed on CD4+ or CD8+ T cells sorted from blood, taken in a trial of the OX40 agonist ivuxolimab. The source of this sequence is an adult with an advanced solid tumor such as melanoma, head and neck, liver or kidney cancer. The chain joins TRBV28 to TRBJ2-3; the table's D call, TRBD2, was not checked against the DNA. The CDR3 sequence is CASSPLTFGTDTQYF.